This TCR beta chain was identified during a study of T cell responses to AZD1222 COVID-19 vaccine. V gave up 5 bases and J gave up 6 bases, with 11 bases separating them. Germline-derived CDR1 and CDR2 are MDHEN and SYDVKM. The CDR3 is made up of 14 amino acids. In this sample, this clone turned up once. The antigen remains undetermined. The sample carries other DNA sequences with the same CDR3. Clones were sequenced by immunoSEQ multiplex PCR, and TCRdb holds only the in-frame ones, with some missing. The sample carries about 130,000 clones, around 84% recorded once. Study-level results: Reportedly, nearly half the spike-specific TCRs target unmutated variant regions.

The chain employs TRBV28 and TRBJ1-6, with D possibly matching TRBD1 (6 bases). This TCR was sampled from an adult in good health. The input for sequencing was peripheral blood, taken on day 0 of AZD1222 vaccination. As DNA, the CDR3 is TGTGCCAGCAGTCCGGGGGCAGGTAATTCACCCCTCCACTTT. Protein sequence: CASSPGAGNSPLHF.